This entry lists 3 T cell receptor beta chains sequenced from one sample in a study of T cells in localized non-small cell lung cancer. Method: immunoSEQ multiplex PCR; TCRdb's copy keeps in-frame clones and lacks some. The table shows fewer than 3,500 clones, with 20% to 25% occurring only once. The sample was lung tumor tissue, taken before any cancer treatment. These receptors were collected from a man between 40 and 70 years old with stage I lung adenocarcinoma.

This clone has only a few counts. CDR3 in amino acids: CASSEFPEQGAGGADTQYF. CDR3 in DNA: TGTGCCAGCAGTGAATTCCCCGAACAGGGGGCGGGTGGGGCAGATACGCAGTATTTT. This chain joins TRBV9 and TRBJ2-3; 9 bases agree with TRBD1. With 5 bases clipped from V and 4 bases from J, the junction kept 20 bases outside the gene matches. The germline V gene has CDR1 SGDLS and CDR2 YYNGEE. The CDR3 spans 19 residues. The entire variable domain, with the rest obtained from reference TRBV9 and TRBJ2-3, is as follows: DSGVTQTPKHLITATGQRVTLRCSPRSGDLSVYWYQQSLDQGLQFLIQYYNGEERAKGNILERFSAQQFPDLHSELNLSSLELGDSALYFCASSEFPEQGAGGADTQYFGPGTRLTVL.

The rearrangement uses TRBV6-8 and TRBJ1-2, with TRBD1 as a possible D gene (5 bases). The germline gives CDR1 MNHGY, CDR2 SAAAGT. The CDR3 is made up of 16 amino acids. Trimming stripped 0 bases from V and 4 bases from J, with 15 bases between. The CDR3 bases are TGTGCCAGCAGTTACTCGGTCCTCAACGGGGGCTATGGCTACACCTTC. Its protein product is CASSYSVLNGGYGYTF.

This rearrangement joins TRBV15 to TRBJ2-3; D gene uncertain. Germline-derived CDR1 and CDR2 are LNHNV and YYDKDF (reference sequence). V shed 1 base and J shed 1 base, with 9 bases lying between them. There are 15 residues in the CDR3. Here the CDR3 reads CATSRGGSGTDTQYF. The CDR3 DNA reads TGTGCCACCAGCAGAGGCGGATCTGGCACAGATACGCAGTATTTT.